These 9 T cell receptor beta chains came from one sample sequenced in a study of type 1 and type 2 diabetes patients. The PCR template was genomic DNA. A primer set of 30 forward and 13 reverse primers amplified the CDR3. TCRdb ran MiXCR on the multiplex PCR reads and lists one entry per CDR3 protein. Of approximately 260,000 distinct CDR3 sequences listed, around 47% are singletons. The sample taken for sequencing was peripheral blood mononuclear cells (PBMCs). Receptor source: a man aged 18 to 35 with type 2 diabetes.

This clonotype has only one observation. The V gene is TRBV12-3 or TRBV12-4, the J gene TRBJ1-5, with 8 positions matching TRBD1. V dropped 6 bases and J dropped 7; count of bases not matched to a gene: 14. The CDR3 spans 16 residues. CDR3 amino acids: CASSLGQGRIGQPQHF. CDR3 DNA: TGTGCCAGCAGCCTTGGACAGGGACGGATCGGGCAGCCCCAGCATTTT.

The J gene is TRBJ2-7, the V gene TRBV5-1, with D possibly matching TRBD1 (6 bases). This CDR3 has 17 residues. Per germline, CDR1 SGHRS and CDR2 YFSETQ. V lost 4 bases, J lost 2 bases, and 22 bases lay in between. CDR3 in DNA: TGCGCCAGCAGCACAATCGGAGTGCAGGGGAAGGCCTACGAGCAGTACTTC. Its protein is CASSTIGVQGKAYEQYF.

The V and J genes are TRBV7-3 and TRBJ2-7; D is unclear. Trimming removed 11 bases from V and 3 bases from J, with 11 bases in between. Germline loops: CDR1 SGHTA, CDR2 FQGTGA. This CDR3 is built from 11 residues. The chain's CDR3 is CAWSISYEQYF. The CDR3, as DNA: TGTGCCTGGAGTATCAGCTACGAGCAGTACTTC.

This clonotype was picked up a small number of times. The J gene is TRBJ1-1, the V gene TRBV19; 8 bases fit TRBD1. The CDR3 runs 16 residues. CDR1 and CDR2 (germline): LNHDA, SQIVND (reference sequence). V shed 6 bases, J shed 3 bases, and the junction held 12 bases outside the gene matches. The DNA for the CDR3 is TGTGCCAGTAGAGAATTTACCGGGACAGGATACACTGAAGCTTTCTTT. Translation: CASREFTGTGYTEAFF.

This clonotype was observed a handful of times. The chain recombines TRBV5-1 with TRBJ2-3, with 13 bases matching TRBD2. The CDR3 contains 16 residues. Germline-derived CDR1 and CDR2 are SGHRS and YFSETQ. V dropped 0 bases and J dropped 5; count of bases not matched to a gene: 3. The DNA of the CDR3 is TGCGCCAGCAGCTTGGGGACTAGCGGGAGAGGAGATACGCAGTATTTT. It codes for CASSLGTSGRGDTQYF.

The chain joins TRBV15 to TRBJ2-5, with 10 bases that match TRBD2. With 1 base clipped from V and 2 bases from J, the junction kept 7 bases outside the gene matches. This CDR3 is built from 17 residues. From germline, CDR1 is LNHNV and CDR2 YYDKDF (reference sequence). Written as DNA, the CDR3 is TGTGCCACCAGCAGAGGACTAGCGGGTGGGCTACAAGAGACCCAGTACTTC. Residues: CATSRGLAGGLQETQYF.

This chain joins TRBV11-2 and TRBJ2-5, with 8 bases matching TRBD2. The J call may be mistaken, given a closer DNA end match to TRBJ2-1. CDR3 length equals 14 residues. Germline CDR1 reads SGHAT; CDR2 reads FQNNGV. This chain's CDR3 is CASSLPGLANEQFF. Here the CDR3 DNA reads TGTGCCAGCAGCTTACCCGGACTAGCAAATGAGCAGTTCTTC.

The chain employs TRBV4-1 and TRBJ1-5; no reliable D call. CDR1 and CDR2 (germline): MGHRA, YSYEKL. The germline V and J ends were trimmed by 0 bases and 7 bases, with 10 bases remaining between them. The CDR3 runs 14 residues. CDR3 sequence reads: CASSQEFTAQPQHF. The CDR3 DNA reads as TGCGCCAGCAGCCAAGAATTTACAGCCCAGCCCCAGCATTTT.

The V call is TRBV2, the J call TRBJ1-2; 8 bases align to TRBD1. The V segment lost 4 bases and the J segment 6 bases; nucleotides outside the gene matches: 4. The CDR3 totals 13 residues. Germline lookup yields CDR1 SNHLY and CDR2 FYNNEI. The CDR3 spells CASSGTGGDGYTF. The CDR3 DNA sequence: TGTGCCAGCAGTGGTACAGGGGGGGATGGCTACACCTTC.